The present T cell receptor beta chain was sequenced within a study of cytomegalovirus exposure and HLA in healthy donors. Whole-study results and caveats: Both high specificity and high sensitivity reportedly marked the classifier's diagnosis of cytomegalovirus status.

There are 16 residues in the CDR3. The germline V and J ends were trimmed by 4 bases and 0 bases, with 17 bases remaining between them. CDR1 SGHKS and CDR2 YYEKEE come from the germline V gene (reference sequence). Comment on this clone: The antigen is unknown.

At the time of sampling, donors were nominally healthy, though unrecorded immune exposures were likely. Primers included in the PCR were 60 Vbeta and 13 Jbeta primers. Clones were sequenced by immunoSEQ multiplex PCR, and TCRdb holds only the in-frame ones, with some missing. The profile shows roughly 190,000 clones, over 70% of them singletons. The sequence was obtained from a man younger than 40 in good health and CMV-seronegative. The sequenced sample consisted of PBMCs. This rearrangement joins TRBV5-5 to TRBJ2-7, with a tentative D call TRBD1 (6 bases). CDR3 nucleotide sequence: TGTGCCAGCAGCACTGCTCAGGGGCGGGTCTCCTACGAGCAGTACTTC. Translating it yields CASSTAQGRVSYEQYF.